The rows below give T cell receptor beta chains drawn from one sample of a study of cytomegalovirus exposure and HLA in healthy donors. The assay was immunoSEQ multiplex PCR, and TCRdb's table has in-frame clones only and misses some. The repertoire includes around 150,000 clones, more than 75% of them detected once, and under 4% sits in the top ten. Specimen: PBMCs. These receptors were collected from a human donor in good health. The CDR3 runs from the conserved cysteine through the conserved F or W. The order of the fields is D gene, J gene, V gene, clone size, CDR3 protein, CDR3 DNA. A D gene is named only where the DNA matches it firmly. Not all rows give a size; the values are once, few, many and, for expanded clones, a class.

d_gene: .
j_gene: TRBJ2-3
v_gene: TRBV28
abundance: .
CDR3aa: CASSLIAGKDTQYF
CDR3nt: TGTGCCAGCAGTTTAATCGCGGGAAAAGATACGCAGTATTTT

d_gene: TRBD1
j_gene: TRBJ1-1
v_gene: TRBV28
abundance: .
CDR3aa: CASSSTGGFGDTEAFF
CDR3nt: TGTGCCAGCAGTTCGACAGGGGGCTTTGGGGACACTGAAGCTTTCTTT

d_gene: .
j_gene: TRBJ1-1
v_gene: TRBV4-3
abundance: .
CDR3aa: CASSQVGGGRNTEAFF
CDR3nt: TGCGCCAGCAGCCAAGTTGGCGGGGGCCGGAACACTGAAGCTTTCTTT

d_gene: TRBD2
j_gene: TRBJ2-1
v_gene: TRBV7-2
abundance: .
CDR3aa: CASSYGRGTSGSPEFF
CDR3nt: TGTGCCAGCAGCTATGGCCGTGGGACTAGCGGGAGCCCGGAGTTCTTC

d_gene: TRBD2
j_gene: TRBJ2-7
v_gene: TRBV28
abundance: few
CDR3aa: CAAQRGGRAYEQYF
CDR3nt: TGTGCCGCACAACGCGGGGGGAGGGCCTACGAGCAGTACTTC

d_gene: .
j_gene: TRBJ2-1
v_gene: TRBV10-3
abundance: .
CDR3aa: CAISGNIGLSGEEQFF
CDR3nt: TGTGCCATCAGTGGAAACATAGGACTTTCCGGTGAGGAGCAGTTCTTC

d_gene: .
j_gene: TRBJ1-3
v_gene: TRBV18
abundance: .
CDR3aa: CASSPLQDLSGNTIYF
CDR3nt: TGTGCCAGCTCACCTTTACAGGACCTCTCTGGAAACACCATATATTTT

d_gene: .
j_gene: TRBJ2-1
v_gene: TRBV5-1
abundance: .
CDR3aa: CASSSPTGSLREQFF
CDR3nt: TGCGCCAGCAGCTCCCCGACAGGATCCCTTCGTGAGCAGTTCTTC

d_gene: TRBD1
j_gene: TRBJ1-2
v_gene: TRBV28
abundance: .
CDR3aa: CASDRGNYGYTF
CDR3nt: TGTGCCAGCGACAGGGGGAACTATGGCTACACCTTC

d_gene: .
j_gene: TRBJ1-1
v_gene: TRBV11-2
abundance: .
CDR3aa: CASSFRSTEAFF
CDR3nt: TGTGCCAGCAGCTTCCGGAGCACTGAAGCTTTCTTT

d_gene: .
j_gene: TRBJ1-1
v_gene: TRBV5-1
abundance: .
CDR3aa: CASSLGQGFTAEAFF
CDR3nt: TGCGCCAGCAGCTTGGGCCAGGGGTTTACGGCCGAAGCTTTCTTT

d_gene: .
j_gene: TRBJ1-1
v_gene: TRBV7-2
abundance: .
CDR3aa: CASSLGGGTFF
CDR3nt: TGTGCCAGCAGCTTAGGAGGGGGAACTTTCTTT

d_gene: .
j_gene: TRBJ1-2
v_gene: TRBV5-1
abundance: .
CDR3aa: CASSFGGAGGGGYGYTF
CDR3nt: TGCGCCAGCAGCTTCGGAGGGGCAGGAGGGGGGGGCTATGGCTACACCTTC

d_gene: TRBD2
j_gene: TRBJ2-1
v_gene: TRBV14
abundance: .
CDR3aa: CASNQGGRTEQFF
CDR3nt: TGTGCCAGCAATCAGGGCGGGAGGACGGAACAGTTCTTC

d_gene: .
j_gene: TRBJ2-4
v_gene: TRBV30
abundance: .
CDR3aa: CAWSVLRGTGNIQYF
CDR3nt: TGTGCCTGGAGTGTACTCCGGGGGACTGGAAACATTCAGTACTTC

d_gene: TRBD1
j_gene: TRBJ1-5
v_gene: TRBV5-5
abundance: .
CDR3aa: CASSLRQGSNQPQHF
CDR3nt: TGTGCCAGCAGCTTAAGACAGGGAAGCAATCAGCCCCAGCATTTT

d_gene: .
j_gene: TRBJ2-2
v_gene: TRBV25-1
abundance: .
CDR3aa: CASSMGGTGELFF
CDR3nt: TGTGCCAGCAGTATGGGGGGAACCGGGGAGCTGTTTTTT

d_gene: .
j_gene: TRBJ2-7
v_gene: TRBV7-2
abundance: .
CDR3aa: CASSLTPYEQYF
CDR3nt: TGTGCCAGCAGCTTAACTCCCTACGAGCAGTACTTC

d_gene: TRBD2
j_gene: TRBJ2-1
v_gene: TRBV10-3
abundance: .
CDR3aa: CAISDSGSWNEQFF
CDR3nt: TGTGCCATCAGTGATAGCGGGAGCTGGAATGAGCAGTTCTTC

d_gene: .
j_gene: TRBJ2-7
v_gene: TRBV5-6
abundance: .
CDR3aa: CASSPPEAFGDEQYF
CDR3nt: TGTGCCAGCAGCCCCCCTGAAGCGTTCGGGGACGAGCAGTACTTC

d_gene: TRBD1
j_gene: TRBJ1-5
v_gene: TRBV19
abundance: once
CDR3aa: CASSPTGNQPQHF
CDR3nt: TGTGCCAGTAGTCCGACAGGGAATCAGCCCCAGCATTTT

d_gene: .
j_gene: TRBJ2-7
v_gene: TRBV5-6
abundance: .
CDR3aa: CASSPNREFNEQYF
CDR3nt: TGTGCCAGCAGCCCAAACAGGGAGTTCAACGAGCAGTACTTC

d_gene: .
j_gene: TRBJ1-6
v_gene: TRBV7-2
abundance: .
CDR3aa: CASSLDSAYNSPLHF
CDR3nt: TGTGCCAGCAGCTTAGACAGTGCCTATAATTCACCCCTCCACTTT

d_gene: TRBD1
j_gene: TRBJ1-1
v_gene: TRBV18
abundance: few
CDR3aa: CASSPRDRPNTEAFF
CDR3nt: TGTGCCAGCTCACCGAGGGACAGACCGAACACTGAAGCTTTCTTT

d_gene: TRBD1
j_gene: TRBJ1-1
v_gene: TRBV27
abundance: few
CDR3aa: CASSHPGDSTEAFF
CDR3nt: TGTGCCAGCAGCCATCCAGGGGACAGCACTGAAGCTTTCTTT

d_gene: TRBD2
j_gene: TRBJ2-3
v_gene: TRBV15
abundance: few
CDR3aa: CATSRAPSGRVDTQYF
CDR3nt: TGTGCCACCAGCAGAGCGCCTAGCGGGAGGGTAGATACGCAGTATTTT

d_gene: TRBD1
j_gene: TRBJ1-3
v_gene: TRBV19
abundance: few
CDR3aa: CASSSTGTGTTIYF
CDR3nt: TGTGCCAGTAGTTCCACCGGGACAGGGACTACCATATATTTT

d_gene: TRBD1
j_gene: TRBJ1-5
v_gene: TRBV11-1
abundance: once
CDR3aa: CASSQDRNQPQHF
CDR3nt: TGTGCCAGCAGCCAGGACAGGAATCAGCCCCAGCATTTT

d_gene: TRBD2
j_gene: TRBJ2-5
v_gene: TRBV5-1
abundance: .
CDR3aa: CASSLGLAQETQYF
CDR3nt: TGCGCCAGCAGCTTGGGACTAGCGCAAGAGACCCAGTACTTC

d_gene: TRBD1
j_gene: TRBJ1-5
v_gene: TRBV2
abundance: .
CDR3aa: CASRGDSWTGTWQPQHF
CDR3nt: TGTGCCAGCAGAGGCGATAGTTGGACAGGGACATGGCAGCCCCAGCATTTT

d_gene: .
j_gene: TRBJ1-1
v_gene: TRBV7-3
abundance: .
CDR3aa: CASGYGTHTEAFF
CDR3nt: TGTGCCAGCGGTTATGGGACTCACACTGAAGCTTTCTTT

d_gene: TRBD1
j_gene: TRBJ2-2
v_gene: TRBV30
abundance: .
CDR3aa: CAWSGSGQGYTGELFF
CDR3nt: TGTGCCTGGAGTGGGTCGGGACAGGGTTACACCGGGGAGCTGTTTTTT

d_gene: TRBD1
j_gene: TRBJ1-2
v_gene: TRBV19
abundance: .
CDR3aa: CASSIRGSRSYGYTF
CDR3nt: TGTGCCAGTAGTATCAGGGGGAGCCGCTCCTATGGCTACACCTTC

d_gene: .
j_gene: TRBJ1-6
v_gene: TRBV7-9
abundance: .
CDR3aa: CASSLADGGRNSPLHF
CDR3nt: TGTGCCAGCAGCTTAGCGGACGGGGGGCGGAATTCACCCCTCCACTTT

d_gene: TRBD2
j_gene: TRBJ2-3
v_gene: TRBV10-3
abundance: .
CDR3aa: CAIKSAGGLDTQYF
CDR3nt: TGTGCCATCAAATCAGCGGGAGGACTCGATACGCAGTATTTT

d_gene: TRBD1
j_gene: TRBJ1-4
v_gene: TRBV9
abundance: once
CDR3aa: CASSARTGPATNEKLFF
CDR3nt: TGTGCCAGCAGCGCAAGGACAGGGCCTGCAACTAATGAAAAACTGTTTTTT

d_gene: .
j_gene: TRBJ2-6
v_gene: TRBV6-4
abundance: .
CDR3aa: CASAVEGGGANVLTF
CDR3nt: TGTGCCAGCGCTGTTGAAGGAGGCGGGGCCAACGTCCTGACTTTC

d_gene: TRBD2
j_gene: TRBJ2-1
v_gene: TRBV7-3
abundance: .
CDR3aa: CASKLAGGDEQFF
CDR3nt: TGTGCCAGCAAACTAGCGGGAGGGGATGAGCAGTTCTTC

d_gene: .
j_gene: TRBJ2-1
v_gene: TRBV7-9
abundance: .
CDR3aa: CASSLGHYNEQFF
CDR3nt: TGTGCCAGCAGCTTGGGACATTACAATGAGCAGTTCTTC

d_gene: .
j_gene: TRBJ2-5
v_gene: TRBV7-2
abundance: .
CDR3aa: CASSWRVQETQYF
CDR3nt: TGTGCCAGCAGCTGGAGGGTGCAAGAGACCCAGTACTTC

d_gene: TRBD1
j_gene: TRBJ2-2
v_gene: TRBV7-3
abundance: .
CDR3aa: CASSLDRETGELFF
CDR3nt: TGTGCCAGCAGCCTCGACAGGGAGACCGGGGAGCTGTTTTTT

d_gene: .
j_gene: TRBJ2-3
v_gene: TRBV12-5
abundance: .
CDR3aa: CASGLGQGLKSSTDTQYF
CDR3nt: TGTGCTAGTGGTTTGGGGCAGGGGCTTAAATCTAGCACAGATACGCAGTATTTT

d_gene: .
j_gene: TRBJ1-5
v_gene: TRBV19
abundance: .
CDR3aa: CASSRLGSRSNQPQHF
CDR3nt: TGTGCCAGTAGCCGACTGGGGAGTCGAAGCAATCAGCCCCAGCATTTT

d_gene: TRBD1
j_gene: TRBJ1-4
v_gene: TRBV28
abundance: .
CDR3aa: CASSSGTGLFATNEKLFF
CDR3nt: TGTGCCAGCAGTTCCGGGACAGGACTATTTGCAACTAATGAAAAACTGTTTTTT

d_gene: TRBD2
j_gene: TRBJ2-7
v_gene: TRBV15
abundance: .
CDR3aa: CATSPTKRELYEQYF
CDR3nt: TGTGCCACCAGCCCCACAAAGCGGGAACTGTACGAGCAGTACTTC

d_gene: .
j_gene: TRBJ2-3
v_gene: TRBV19
abundance: .
CDR3aa: CASSIPRKGTDTQYF
CDR3nt: TGTGCCAGTAGTATTCCTAGAAAAGGCACAGATACGCAGTATTTT

d_gene: TRBD2
j_gene: TRBJ2-1
v_gene: TRBV29-1
abundance: .
CDR3aa: CSVVSSGRSEQFF
CDR3nt: TGCAGCGTTGTTTCTAGCGGGAGGAGTGAGCAGTTCTTC

d_gene: .
j_gene: TRBJ1-2
v_gene: TRBV7-9
abundance: .
CDR3aa: CASSSRGGDGYTF
CDR3nt: TGTGCCAGCAGCTCACGGGGGGGCGATGGCTACACCTTC

d_gene: TRBD1
j_gene: TRBJ2-3
v_gene: TRBV9
abundance: few
CDR3aa: CASSGHRGTQYF
CDR3nt: TGTGCCAGCAGCGGTCACAGGGGTACGCAGTATTTT

d_gene: TRBD1
j_gene: TRBJ2-1
v_gene: TRBV5-1
abundance: .
CDR3aa: CASSFSTGEGNEQFF
CDR3nt: TGCGCCAGCAGCTTCAGCACAGGGGAAGGTAATGAGCAGTTCTTC